This is a list of T cell receptor beta chains from one sample in a study of somatic mutations in cytotoxic T cells in rheumatoid arthritis. Only in-frame clones appear in the TCRdb table, and some are missing; sequencing was by immunoSEQ multiplex PCR. The table has 15,000 to 20,000 clones, about four fifths seen once; the top ten hold about 10%. What was sequenced was CD8+ T cells sorted from blood. These receptors were taken from a woman in her fifties or sixties in good health. CDR3s include the opening cysteine and the closing phenylalanine or tryptophan. D genes are given only for firm matches. Size is stated for part of the rows, as once, few or many counts, or as a class when the clone is expanded.

abundance: .
j_gene: TRBJ2-2
v_gene: TRBV7-2
d_gene: .
CDR3aa: CASSTRDGWNTGELFF
CDR3nt: TGTGCCAGCAGCACCCGGGACGGATGGAACACCGGGGAGCTGTTTTTT

abundance: .
j_gene: TRBJ2-2
v_gene: TRBV7-9
d_gene: TRBD1
CDR3aa: CASSIRDRGDTGELFF
CDR3nt: TGTGCCAGCAGTATCCGGGACAGGGGAGACACCGGGGAGCTGTTTTTT

abundance: .
j_gene: TRBJ2-3
v_gene: TRBV13
d_gene: .
CDR3aa: CASSFGTPRADTQYF
CDR3nt: TGTGCCAGCAGTTTCGGGACTCCCAGGGCAGATACGCAGTATTTT

abundance: .
j_gene: TRBJ2-2
v_gene: TRBV30
d_gene: .
CDR3aa: CAWGPLVDRTGELFF
CDR3nt: TGTGCCTGGGGCCCCCTTGTGGACCGCACCGGGGAGCTGTTTTTT

abundance: once
j_gene: TRBJ2-1
v_gene: TRBV28
d_gene: TRBD2
CDR3aa: CASSSLPSGRNNEQFF
CDR3nt: TGTGCCAGCAGTTCCCTCCCTAGCGGGAGGAACAATGAGCAGTTCTTC

abundance: .
j_gene: TRBJ1-2
v_gene: TRBV6-5
d_gene: TRBD1
CDR3aa: CASSPRQGVGGYTF
CDR3nt: TGTGCCAGCAGTCCAAGACAGGGGGTGGGGGGCTACACCTTC

abundance: .
j_gene: TRBJ2-1
v_gene: TRBV15
d_gene: .
CDR3aa: CATSRTRDYNEQFF
CDR3nt: TGTGCCACCAGCAGAACCCGGGACTACAATGAGCAGTTCTTC

abundance: few
j_gene: TRBJ2-5
v_gene: TRBV7-9
d_gene: TRBD1
CDR3aa: CASSTESQGWRETQYF
CDR3nt: TGTGCCAGCAGCACAGAATCACAGGGGTGGAGGGAGACCCAGTACTTC

abundance: .
j_gene: TRBJ2-5
v_gene: TRBV6-1
d_gene: TRBD2
CDR3aa: CASSESGVTQETQYF
CDR3nt: TGTGCCAGCAGCGAAAGCGGGGTTACCCAAGAGACCCAGTACTTC

abundance: .
j_gene: TRBJ2-7
v_gene: TRBV19
d_gene: .
CDR3aa: CASSIADQSYEQYF
CDR3nt: TGTGCCAGTAGTATAGCGGACCAGTCCTACGAGCAGTACTTC

abundance: .
j_gene: TRBJ1-2
v_gene: TRBV13
d_gene: TRBD1
CDR3aa: CASSTGTGVIYGYTF
CDR3nt: TGTGCCAGCAGCACGGGGACAGGGGTCATCTATGGCTACACCTTC

abundance: .
j_gene: TRBJ2-1
v_gene: TRBV28
d_gene: TRBD1
CDR3aa: CASSPNPGQGDYNEQFF
CDR3nt: TGTGCCAGCAGTCCCAATCCGGGACAGGGGGATTACAATGAGCAGTTCTTC

abundance: .
j_gene: TRBJ1-1
v_gene: TRBV29-1
d_gene: .
CDR3aa: CSAPKGNTEAFF
CDR3nt: TGCAGCGCCCCCAAAGGGAACACTGAAGCTTTCTTT

abundance: .
j_gene: TRBJ2-1
v_gene: TRBV19
d_gene: TRBD2
CDR3aa: CASSPQLLAELYNEQFF
CDR3nt: TGTGCCAGTAGTCCCCAATTACTAGCGGAACTCTACAATGAGCAGTTCTTC